A single sample gave rise to the 25 T cell receptor beta chains below, sequenced in a study of T cell repertoires in cytomegalovirus infection. Each CDR3 protein gets one entry after TCRdb re-called the reads with MiXCR. This sample has about 310,000 distinct CDR3 sequences; roughly 25% occur once, and the top ten carry 13%. Antigen specificity for these receptors is unknown. This specimen was cultured PBMCs, taken from culture after CMV antigen stimulation. These receptors were obtained from a human donor in good health (CMV status not recorded). Some clones in this sample may be carry-over from other donors' samples.

CDR3 residues: CAWSSRSPKDEQYV. The DNA for the CDR3 is TGTGCCTGGTCCAGCAGGTCCCCCAAGGACGAGCAGTACGTC. This rearrangement joins TRBV30 to TRBJ2-7; D remains ambiguous. Germline V lookup: CDR1 GTSNPN, CDR2 SVGIG (reference sequence). The CDR3 totals 14 residues. Trimming took off 5 bases at V and 5 bases at J, with 19 bases between the two ends.

V gene TRBV19 combines with J gene TRBJ1-2; no clear D gene. V lost 6 bases, J lost 0 bases, and 11 bases lay in between. CDR3 size: 14 residues. CDR1 and CDR2 from the germline V gene are LNHDA and SQIVND (reference sequence). Here the CDR3 reads CASSDQASNYGYTF. The CDR3 DNA is TGTGCCAGTAGCGACCAGGCTTCTAACTATGGCTACACCTTC.

This clonotype occurred many times. The chain recombines TRBV6-2 or TRBV6-3 with TRBJ2-1; 7 nucleotides line up with TRBD1. From germline, CDR1 is MNHEY and CDR2 SVGEGT. J gave up 5 bases and V 7 bases, and 14 bases lay outside the gene matches. The CDR3 covers 16 residues. The CDR3 coding sequence is TGTGCCAGCAAAATTGACGGGACAGACTACGACAATGAGCAGTTCTTC. Its translation is CASKIDGTDYDNEQFF.

The rearrangement joins TRBV10-3 to TRBJ2-3; perhaps TRBD1 as D (6 bases). Germline assignment: CDR1 ENHRY and CDR2 SYGVKD. Trimming removed 0 bases from V and 2 bases from J, with 9 bases in between. The CDR3 is made up of 15 amino acids. The DNA for the CDR3 is TGTGCCATCAGTGAGTCGCAGGGGTTCACAGATACGCAGTATTTT. Translation: CAISESQGFTDTQYF.

This clonotype was seen only a few times. The rearrangement uses TRBV12-3 or TRBV12-4 and TRBJ1-1; 9 bases align to TRBD1. The CDR3 is 15 residues long. V shed 4 bases and J 4 bases; nucleotides not matched to a gene: 7. The chain's CDR3 is CASSSPGQGSTEAFF. CDR3 nucleotides: TGTGCCAGCAGTTCCCCGGGACAGGGTTCCACTGAAGCTTTCTTT.

This clonotype was seen at least ten times. This sequence joins TRBV7-2 and TRBJ2-5, with TRBD1 matching 7 bases. CDR1 is SGHTA and CDR2 is FQGNSA in the germline V gene. The trim removed 5 bases at V and 3 bases at J, leaving 3 bases unmatched. The CDR3 is 13 amino acids. This chain's CDR3 is CASSRDREETQYF. CDR3 DNA sequence: TGTGCCAGCAGCCGCGACAGGGAAGAGACCCAGTACTTC. Combining the CDR3 with reference TRBV7-2 and TRBJ2-5 gives the whole variable domain GAGVSQSPSNKVTEKGKDVELRCDPISGHTALYWYRQSLGQGLEFLIYFQGNSAPDKSGLPSDRFSAERTGGSVSTLTIQRTQQEDSAVYLCASSRDREETQYFGPGTRLLVL.

The table lists this clonotype with many counts. The V call is TRBV7-2, the J call TRBJ2-7; tentatively, D is TRBD1 (6 bases). Germline V gene data show CDR1 as SGHTA and CDR2 as FQGNSA. The CDR3 length is 15 residues. V dropped 5 bases and J dropped 0 bases, with 14 bases sitting between them. The CDR3 sequence is CASSIGGTSSYEQYF. CDR3 sequence (DNA): TGTGCCAGCAGCATTGGGGGCACTAGCTCCTACGAGCAGTACTTC.

This chain links TRBV2 with TRBJ1-1, with TRBD1 as a possible D gene (5 bases). This CDR3 is built from 13 residues. The germline CDR1 and CDR2 sequences are SNHLY and FYNNEI. V lost 7 bases, J lost 5 bases, and 14 bases lay in between. CDR3 DNA sequence: TGTGCCAGCATCCCTGAGGGGCCTACTGAAGCTTTCTTT. Its protein product is CASIPEGPTEAFF.

This clonotype was observed a handful of times. This sequence joins TRBV7-2 and TRBJ1-5; D gene unclear. This CDR3 has 13 amino acids. V was shortened by 7 bases and J by 4 bases, with 11 bases between the two germline ends. The germline V gene has CDR1 SGHTA and CDR2 FQGNSA. In DNA form, the CDR3 reads TGTGCCAGCACCCCTGACACAAATCAGCCCCAGCATTTT. This gives the protein CASTPDTNQPQHF.

This clonotype was observed a handful of times. The chain carries TRBV4-3 and TRBJ2-2; 14 bases are a match to TRBD2. The CDR3 extends over 16 amino acids. After removal of 3 bases from V and 9 bases from J, the junction contained 6 bases not matched to a gene. CDR1 and CDR2 from the germline V gene are LGHNA and YSLEER. CDR3 coding DNA: TGCGCCAGCAGCCATGCCGGGACTAGCGGGAGCTGGGAGCTGTTTTTT. It codes for CASSHAGTSGSWELFF.

The chain combines TRBV12-3 or TRBV12-4 with TRBJ1-1, with TRBD1 matching 8 bases. There are 13 residues in the CDR3. After removal of 6 bases from V and 5 bases from J, the junction contained 5 bases not matched to a gene. CDR3 residues: CASRGQGGTEAFF. The CDR3 coding sequence is TGTGCCAGCAGAGGACAGGGTGGGACTGAAGCTTTCTTT.

Only a few counts were recorded for this clonotype. The chain uses TRBV7-9 and TRBJ1-2; D possibly corresponds to TRBD1 (6 bases). This CDR3 spans 15 amino acids. The V gene's germline CDR1 is SEHNR and CDR2 FQNEAQ (reference sequence). The ends were cut back, 0 bases at V and 7 bases at J, with 15 bases in the middle. CDR3 residues: CASSLAPGTSAGYTF. Here the CDR3 DNA reads TGTGCCAGCAGCTTAGCGCCAGGGACATCCGCTGGCTACACCTTC.

CDR3 loop: CASSYSSSGSYEQYF. The CDR3 coding sequence is TGTGCCAGCAGTTACTCGAGCAGTGGCTCCTACGAGCAGTACTTC. The chain couples TRBV6-5 to TRBJ2-7, with D unclear. This CDR3 is built from 15 residues. CDR1 MNHEY and CDR2 SVGAGI come from the germline V gene. The ends were cut back, 0 bases at V and 0 bases at J, with 9 bases in the middle.

The chain joins TRBV20-1 to TRBJ1-4; D call uncertain. The V end was cut by 6 bases, the J end by 8 bases, with 19 bases between. Germline V lookup: CDR1 DFQATT, CDR2 SNEGSKA (reference sequence). The CDR3 consists of 14 residues. CDR3 in DNA: TGCAGTGCCGATGAACCTAGGGTTGGAGAAAAACTGTTTTTT. Protein product: CSADEPRVGEKLFF.

The chain employs TRBV6-1 and TRBJ2-1, with unresolved D. The V gene's germline CDR1 is MNHNS and CDR2 SASEGT. The CDR3 is 15 amino acids. V lost 5 bases to trimming and J lost 1 base, with 12 bases between them. The CDR3 reads CASSYESGSYNEQFF. DNA of the CDR3: TGTGCCAGCAGTTATGAGAGTGGGTCCTACAATGAGCAGTTCTTC.

The rearrangement uses TRBV29-1 and TRBJ1-2; perhaps TRBD1 as D (5 bases). Germline loops: CDR1 SQVTM, CDR2 ANQGSEA. CDR3 size: 15 residues. The V and J ends lost 3 bases and 2 bases respectively, with 16 bases between them. The CDR3 loop reads CSVDPPPGVNYGYTF. CDR3 coding DNA: TGCAGCGTTGATCCACCCCCGGGGGTAAACTATGGCTACACCTTC.

In this sample, this clonotype turned up a few times. This chain links TRBV12-3 or TRBV12-4 with TRBJ2-3; 12 nucleotides line up with TRBD2. This CDR3 region has 14 residues. V trimming: 3 bases; J trimming: 6 bases; junction bases outside the gene matches: 1. For the CDR3, the DNA is TGTGCCAGCAGTTTGCTAGCGGGAGGGGATACGCAGTATTTT. Protein sequence: CASSLLAGGDTQYF.

This clonotype has only a few counts. This chain links TRBV2 with TRBJ1-1, with no clear D. CDR1 is SNHLY and CDR2 is FYNNEI in the germline V gene. The CDR3 runs 11 residues. V was shortened by 7 bases and J by 4 bases, with 7 bases between the two germline ends. CDR3: CASMFRTEAFF. For the CDR3, the DNA is TGTGCCAGCATGTTTCGCACTGAAGCTTTCTTT.

Only a few counts were recorded for this clonotype. This sequence joins TRBV7-9 and TRBJ1-5; D might be TRBD1 (6 bases). The CDR3 sequence is 15 residues long. Trimming removed 1 base at V and 6 bases at J, with 13 bases between. The germline V gene has CDR1 SEHNR and CDR2 FQNEAQ (reference sequence). DNA for the CDR3: TGTGCCAGCAGCTTAGGGACAGCCGGGAGTCAGCCCCAGCATTTT. Amino acids: CASSLGTAGSQPQHF.

This clonotype was seen at least ten times. This sequence joins TRBV7-2 and TRBJ2-1; tentative D call: TRBD2 (7 bases). Between the trimmed V and J ends, which lost 1 base and 4 bases, there was a span of 17 bases. This CDR3 is 17 amino acids long. CDR1 SGHTA and CDR2 FQGNSA come from the germline V gene. For the CDR3, the DNA is TGTGCCAGCAGCTTAGGGGGGGGCGGGACCGGGTACAATGAGCAGTTCTTC. Protein: CASSLGGGGTGYNEQFF.

This clonotype was recorded a few times. The chain links TRBV10-2 to TRBJ1-1; D not resolved. From germline, CDR1 is WSHSY and CDR2 SAAADI. This CDR3 region has 12 residues. Trimming shortened V by 6 bases and J by 1 base, and 6 bases separated the two germline ends. In DNA form, the CDR3 reads TGCGCCAGCAGCGTGGAGAACACTGAAGCTTTCTTT. Translation gives CASSVENTEAFF.

This clonotype has only a few counts. The chain combines TRBV19 with TRBJ1-4, with D unresolved. CDR3 length: 17 amino acids. The V end was cut by 3 bases, the J end by 5 bases, with 19 bases between. Looked up from germline, CDR1 is LNHDA and CDR2 is SQIVND (reference sequence). The CDR3 nucleotides are TGTGCCAGTAGTATTACCCGTATCCTGAGCGAAAATGAAAAACTGTTTTTT. It yields the protein CASSITRILSENEKLFF.

This sequence joins TRBV27 and TRBJ2-1; TRBD2 aligns across 9 bases. CDR1 is MNHEY and CDR2 is SMNVEV in the germline V gene (reference sequence). This CDR3 has 20 amino acids. Trimming cost V 3 bases and J 4 bases; bases outside gene matches: 19. Here the CDR3 reads CASSFVGIKGSGGTYNEQFF. The CDR3 DNA sequence: TGTGCCAGCAGTTTCGTAGGGATCAAGGGTAGCGGGGGAACATACAATGAGCAGTTCTTC.

The chain uses TRBV20-1 and TRBJ2-1; 11 bases match TRBD2. Germline V CDR1 and CDR2: DFQATT, SNEGSKA (reference sequence). This CDR3 has 16 amino acids. The V and J ends lost 3 bases and 5 bases, in that order; junction bases with no gene match: 9. CDR3 protein: CSASPSSGRWNNEQFF. The DNA of the CDR3 is TGCAGTGCTAGTCCCTCTAGCGGGAGGTGGAACAATGAGCAGTTCTTC.

The V gene is TRBV20-1, the J gene TRBJ2-5; perhaps TRBD2 as D (6 bases). Trimming pared 1 base from V and 5 bases from J, leaving 11 bases between. Germline lookup yields CDR1 DFQATT and CDR2 SNEGSKA (reference sequence). The CDR3 is made up of 13 amino acids. The CDR3, as DNA: TGCAGTGCTAGAGGGTCAGGAGGGGAGACCCAGTACTTC. It yields the protein CSARGSGGETQYF.